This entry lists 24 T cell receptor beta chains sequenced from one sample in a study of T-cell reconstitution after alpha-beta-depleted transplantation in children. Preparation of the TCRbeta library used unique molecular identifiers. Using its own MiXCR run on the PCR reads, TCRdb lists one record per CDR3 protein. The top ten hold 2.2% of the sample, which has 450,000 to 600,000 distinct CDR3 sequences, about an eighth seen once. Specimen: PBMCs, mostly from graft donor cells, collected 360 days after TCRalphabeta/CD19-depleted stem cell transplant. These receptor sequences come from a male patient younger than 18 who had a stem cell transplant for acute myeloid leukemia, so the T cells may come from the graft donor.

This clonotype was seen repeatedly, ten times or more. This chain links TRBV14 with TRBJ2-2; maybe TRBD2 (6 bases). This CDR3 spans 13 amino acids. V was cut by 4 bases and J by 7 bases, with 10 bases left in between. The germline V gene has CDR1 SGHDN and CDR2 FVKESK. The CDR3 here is CASSPGGIGELFF. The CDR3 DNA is TGTGCCAGCAGCCCCGGAGGGATCGGGGAGCTGTTTTTT.

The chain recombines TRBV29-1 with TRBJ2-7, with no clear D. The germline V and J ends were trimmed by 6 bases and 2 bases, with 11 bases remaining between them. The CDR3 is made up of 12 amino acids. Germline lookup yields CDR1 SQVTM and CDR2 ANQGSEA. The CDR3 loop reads CSVTTGAYEQYF. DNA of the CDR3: TGCAGCGTCACGACCGGAGCCTACGAGCAGTACTTC.

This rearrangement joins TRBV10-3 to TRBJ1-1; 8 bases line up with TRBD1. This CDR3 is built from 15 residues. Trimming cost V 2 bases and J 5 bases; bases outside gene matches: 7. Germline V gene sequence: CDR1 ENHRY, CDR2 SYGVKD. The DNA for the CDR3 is TGTGCCATCAGTGAGCCCGGACAGGGTGGGACTGAAGCTTTCTTT. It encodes CAISEPGQGGTEAFF.

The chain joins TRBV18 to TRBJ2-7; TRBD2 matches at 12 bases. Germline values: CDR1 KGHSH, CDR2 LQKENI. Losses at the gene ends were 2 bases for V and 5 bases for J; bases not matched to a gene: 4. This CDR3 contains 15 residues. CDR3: CASSPGLAGRDEQYF. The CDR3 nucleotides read TGTGCCAGCTCACCAGGACTAGCGGGAAGGGACGAGCAGTACTTC.

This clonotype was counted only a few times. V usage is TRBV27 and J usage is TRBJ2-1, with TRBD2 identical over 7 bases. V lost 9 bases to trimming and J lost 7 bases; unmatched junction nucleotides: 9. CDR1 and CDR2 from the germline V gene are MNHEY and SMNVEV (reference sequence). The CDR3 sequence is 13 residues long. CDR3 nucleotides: TGTGCCAGTACTAGCGATTTGTGGAATGAGCAGTTCTTC. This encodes CASTSDLWNEQFF.

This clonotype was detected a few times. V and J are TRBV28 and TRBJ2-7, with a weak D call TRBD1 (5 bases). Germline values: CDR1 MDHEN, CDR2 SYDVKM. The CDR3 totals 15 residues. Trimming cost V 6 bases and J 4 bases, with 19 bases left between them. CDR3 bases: TGTGCCAGCAGAATGGTCAGGACAAGAATTTACGAGCAGTACTTC. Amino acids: CASRMVRTRIYEQYF. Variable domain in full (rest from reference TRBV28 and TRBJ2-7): DVKVTQSSRYLVKRTGEKVFLECVQDMDHENMFWYRQDPGLGLRLIYFSYDVKMKEKGDIPEGYSVSREKKERFSLILESASTNQTSMYLCASRMVRTRIYEQYFGPGTRLTVT.

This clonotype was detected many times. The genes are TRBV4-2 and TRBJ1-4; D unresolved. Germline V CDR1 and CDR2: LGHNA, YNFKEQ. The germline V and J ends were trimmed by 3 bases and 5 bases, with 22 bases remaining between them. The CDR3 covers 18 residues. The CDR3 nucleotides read TGTGCCAGCAGCCAGAAAAGATTACCATGGACGGGCAATGAAAAACTGTTTTTT. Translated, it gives CASSQKRLPWTGNEKLFF.

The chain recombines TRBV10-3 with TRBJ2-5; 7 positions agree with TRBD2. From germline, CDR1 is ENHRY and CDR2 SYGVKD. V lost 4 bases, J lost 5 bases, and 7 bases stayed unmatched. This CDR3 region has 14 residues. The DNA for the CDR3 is TGTGCCATCAGTGGGACCGGGGGGAGGGAGACCCAGTACTTC. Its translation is CAISGTGGRETQYF.

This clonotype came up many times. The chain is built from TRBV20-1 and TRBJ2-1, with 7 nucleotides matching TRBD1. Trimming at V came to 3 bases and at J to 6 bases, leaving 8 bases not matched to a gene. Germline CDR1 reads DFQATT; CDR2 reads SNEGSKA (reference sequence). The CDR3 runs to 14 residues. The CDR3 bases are TGCAGTGCTAGGGGCTCAGGGGGACGCAATGAGCAGTTCTTC. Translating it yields CSARGSGGRNEQFF.

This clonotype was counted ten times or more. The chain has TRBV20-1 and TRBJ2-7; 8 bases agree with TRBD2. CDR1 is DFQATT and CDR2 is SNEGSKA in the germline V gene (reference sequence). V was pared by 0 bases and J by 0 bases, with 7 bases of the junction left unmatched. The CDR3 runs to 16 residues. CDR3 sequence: CSARDRSGGGSYEQYF. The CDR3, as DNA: TGCAGTGCTAGAGATAGGAGCGGGGGTGGCTCCTACGAGCAGTACTTC.

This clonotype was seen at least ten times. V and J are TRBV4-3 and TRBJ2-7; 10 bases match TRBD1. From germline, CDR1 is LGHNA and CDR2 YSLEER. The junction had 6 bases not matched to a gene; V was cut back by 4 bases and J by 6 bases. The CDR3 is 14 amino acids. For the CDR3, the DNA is TGCGCCAGCAGCCCGGGACAGGGGTTTTCCGAGCAGTACTTC. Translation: CASSPGQGFSEQYF.

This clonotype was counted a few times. The CDR3 region has the DNA TGTGCCAGCAGCGTCCCTGTGGGTGGTCATGAGCAGTTCTTC. It specifies CASSVPVGGHEQFF. The chain recombines TRBV7-2 with TRBJ2-1; the D is unclear. CDR1 is SGHTA, CDR2 FQGNSA, per germline. V was cut by 5 bases and J by 8 bases, with 16 bases left in between. The CDR3 extends over 14 amino acids. The full variable domain, with the rest looked up from reference TRBV7-2 and TRBJ2-1, is GAGVSQSPSNKVTEKGKDVELRCDPISGHTALYWYRQSLGQGLEFLIYFQGNSAPDKSGLPSDRFSAERTGGSVSTLTIQRTQQEDSAVYLCASSVPVGGHEQFFGPGTRLTVL.

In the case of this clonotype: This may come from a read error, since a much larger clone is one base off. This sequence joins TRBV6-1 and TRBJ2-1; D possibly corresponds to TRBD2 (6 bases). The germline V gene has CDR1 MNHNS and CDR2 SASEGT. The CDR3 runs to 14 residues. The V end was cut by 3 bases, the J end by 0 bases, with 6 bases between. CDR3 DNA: TGTGCCAGCAGTGACGGGAGCTCCTACAATGAGCAGTTCTTC. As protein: CASSDGSSYNEQFF.

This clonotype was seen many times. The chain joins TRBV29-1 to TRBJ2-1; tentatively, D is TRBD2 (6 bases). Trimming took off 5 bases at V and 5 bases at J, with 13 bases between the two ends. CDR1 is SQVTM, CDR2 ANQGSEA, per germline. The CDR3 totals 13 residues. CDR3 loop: CSVRLGVHNEQFF. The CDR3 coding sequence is TGCAGCGTTAGACTAGGGGTCCACAATGAGCAGTTCTTC.

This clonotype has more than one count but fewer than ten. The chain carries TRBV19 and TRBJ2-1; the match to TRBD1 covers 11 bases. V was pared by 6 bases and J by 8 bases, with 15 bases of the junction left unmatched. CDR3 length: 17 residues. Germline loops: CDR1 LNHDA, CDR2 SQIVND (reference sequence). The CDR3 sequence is CASRTRDRGVEGDEQFF. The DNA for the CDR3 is TGTGCCAGTAGGACCCGGGACAGGGGGGTTGAGGGGGATGAGCAGTTCTTC. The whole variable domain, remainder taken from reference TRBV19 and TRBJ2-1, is DGGITQSPKYLFRKEGQNVTLSCEQNLNHDAMYWYRQDPGQGLRLIYYSQIVNDFQKGDIAEGYSVSREKKESFPLTVTSAQKNPTAFYLCASRTRDRGVEGDEQFFGPGTRLTVL.

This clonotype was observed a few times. The CDR3, as DNA: TGCAGCGTTCCGGGACTAGCGACCCACGAGCAGTACTTC. This codes for CSVPGLATHEQYF. The chain carries TRBV20-1 and TRBJ2-7; the match to TRBD2 covers 10 bases. The CDR3 spans 13 residues. CDR1 is DFQATT, CDR2 SNEGSKA, per germline (reference sequence).

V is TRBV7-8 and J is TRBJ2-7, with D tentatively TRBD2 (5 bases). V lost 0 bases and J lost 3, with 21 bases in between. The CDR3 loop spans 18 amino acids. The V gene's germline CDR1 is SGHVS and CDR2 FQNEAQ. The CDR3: CASSLASFRRTSVYEQYF. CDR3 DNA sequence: TGTGCCAGCAGCTTAGCATCCTTCCGAAGGACTTCCGTCTACGAGCAGTACTTC.

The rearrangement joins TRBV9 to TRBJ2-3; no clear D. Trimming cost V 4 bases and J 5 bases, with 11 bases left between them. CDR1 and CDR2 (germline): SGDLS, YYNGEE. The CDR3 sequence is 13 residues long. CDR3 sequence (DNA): TGTGCCAGCAGCTCCCTGATCGGAGATACGCAGTATTTT. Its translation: CASSSLIGDTQYF. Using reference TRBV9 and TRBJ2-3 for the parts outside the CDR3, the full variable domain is DSGVTQTPKHLITATGQRVTLRCSPRSGDLSVYWYQQSLDQGLQFLIQYYNGEERAKGNILERFSAQQFPDLHSELNLSSLELGDSALYFCASSSLIGDTQYFGPGTRLTVL.

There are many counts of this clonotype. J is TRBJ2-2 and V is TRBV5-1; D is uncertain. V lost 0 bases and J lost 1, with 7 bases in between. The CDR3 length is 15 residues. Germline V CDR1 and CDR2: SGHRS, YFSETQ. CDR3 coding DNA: TGCGCCAGCAGCTTGGTCCTCCTGAACACCGGGGAGCTGTTTTTT. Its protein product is CASSLVLLNTGELFF.

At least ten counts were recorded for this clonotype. CDR3 amino acids: CSVGLGLEGEQYF. The CDR3 DNA reads TGCAGCGTTGGTCTGGGGCTGGAGGGCGAGCAGTACTTC. The chain recombines TRBV29-1 with TRBJ2-7; perhaps TRBD2 as D (6 bases). V was pared by 4 bases and J by 6 bases, with 16 bases between. The CDR3 has 13 residues. Germline values: CDR1 SQVTM, CDR2 ANQGSEA.

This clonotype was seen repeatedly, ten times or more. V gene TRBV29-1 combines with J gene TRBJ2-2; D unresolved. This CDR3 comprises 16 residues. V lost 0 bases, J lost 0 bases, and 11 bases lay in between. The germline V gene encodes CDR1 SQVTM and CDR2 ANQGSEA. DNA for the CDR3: TGCAGCGTTGAAGATCGCAGGCACGCGAACACCGGGGAGCTGTTTTTT. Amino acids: CSVEDRRHANTGELFF.

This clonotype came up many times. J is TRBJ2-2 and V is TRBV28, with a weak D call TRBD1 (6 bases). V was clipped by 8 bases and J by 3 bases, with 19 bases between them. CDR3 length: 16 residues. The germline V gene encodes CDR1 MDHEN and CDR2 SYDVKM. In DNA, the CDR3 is TGTGCCAGCGGGACCCAGGCCAGGGGATACACCGGGGAGCTGTTTTTT. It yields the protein CASGTQARGYTGELFF.

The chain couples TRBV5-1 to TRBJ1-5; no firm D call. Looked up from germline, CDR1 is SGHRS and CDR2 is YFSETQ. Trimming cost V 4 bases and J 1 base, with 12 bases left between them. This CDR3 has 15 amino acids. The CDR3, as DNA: TGCGCCAGCAGCAAGGAGGTGGGGAGCAATCAGCCCCAGCATTTT. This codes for CASSKEVGSNQPQHF.

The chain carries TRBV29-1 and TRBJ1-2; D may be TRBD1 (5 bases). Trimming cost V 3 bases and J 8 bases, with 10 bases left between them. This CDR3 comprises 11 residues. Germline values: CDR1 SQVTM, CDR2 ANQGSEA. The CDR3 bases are TGCAGCGTTGATTGGGGCCCAGGCTACACCTTC. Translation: CSVDWGPGYTF.